The 32 T cell receptor beta chains below were found in one sample sequenced in a study of cytomegalovirus exposure and HLA in healthy donors. Amplification used 60 Vbeta primers and 13 Jbeta primers. Sequencing was performed with immunoSEQ multiplex PCR; in TCRdb, only in-frame clones are kept and a portion is missing. Here the sample spans roughly 130,000 clones, approximately 80% being singletons. What was sequenced was PBMCs. These receptors all come from a male donor in good health and CMV-seropositive.

The chain uses TRBV23-1 and TRBJ2-1; 10 nucleotides align to TRBD2. TRBV23-1 is filed as an ORF, its function uncertain. J gave up 5 bases and V 0 bases, and 1 base lay outside the gene matches. CDR3 size: 15 residues. CDR3 nucleotide sequence: TGCGCCAGCAGTCAATCGGGACTAGCGAACAATGAGCAGTTCTTC. Residues: CASSQSGLANNEQFF.

The chain is built from TRBV7-9 and TRBJ2-7, with a weak D call TRBD1 (6 bases). Germline CDR1 is SEHNR and CDR2 is FQNEAQ (reference sequence). V lost 4 bases and J lost 5, with 15 bases in between. The CDR3 is 14 amino acids. The CDR3 nucleotides are TGTGCCAGCAGCTGGACAGCCCGTTTCGACGAGCAGTACTTC. Protein sequence: CASSWTARFDEQYF. Based on the CDR3 plus reference TRBV7-9 and TRBJ2-7, the full variable domain is DTGVSQNPRHKITKRGQNVTFRCDPISEHNRLYWYRQTLGQGPEFLTYFQNEAQLEKSRLLSDRFSAERPKGSFSTLEIQRTEQGDSAMYLCASSWTARFDEQYFGPGTRLTVT.

V usage is TRBV28 and J usage is TRBJ2-3; 15 bases match TRBD2. CDR1 and CDR2 (germline): MDHEN, SYDVKM. V lost 6 bases and J lost 4; bases outside the gene matches: 8. The length of the CDR3 is 17 residues. The CDR3 DNA is TGTGCCAGCAGCCCCGGGACTAGCGGGAGGTTCGCAGATACGCAGTATTTT. It yields the protein CASSPGTSGRFADTQYF.

This rearrangement joins TRBV28 to TRBJ2-1; 8 bases fit TRBD1. Germline trimming cut 6 bases from V and 3 bases from J; bases unmatched to any gene: 4. Germline CDR1 is MDHEN and CDR2 is SYDVKM. The CDR3 totals 14 residues. This CDR3 reads CASRDRASYNEQFF. The CDR3 DNA reads as TGTGCCAGCAGGGACAGGGCTAGCTACAATGAGCAGTTCTTC.

The gene calls are TRBV27 and TRBJ2-1, with 7 bases that match TRBD1. Per the germline V gene, CDR1 is MNHEY and CDR2 is SMNVEV (reference sequence). The CDR3 has 13 residues. The trim removed 3 bases at V and 5 bases at J, leaving 1 base unmatched. The CDR3 nucleotides are TGTGCCAGCAGTTTGGACAGGAACAATGAGCAGTTCTTC. It translates to CASSLDRNNEQFF.

The rearrangement joins TRBV6-1 to TRBJ1-3; 8 bases align to TRBD1. The CDR3 runs 16 residues. Losses at the gene ends were 0 bases for V and 2 bases for J; bases not matched to a gene: 3. Germline lookup yields CDR1 MNHNS and CDR2 SASEGT. Here the CDR3 reads CASSEAGRGPGNTIYF. CDR3 DNA sequence: TGTGCCAGCAGTGAAGCGGGCAGGGGGCCTGGAAACACCATATATTTT.

A single count supports this clone. The J gene is TRBJ2-2, the V gene TRBV7-3; TRBD2 matches at 8 bases. Trimming took 5 bases from V and 5 from J; bases not matched to a gene: 10. Germline loops: CDR1 SGHTA, CDR2 FQGTGA. The CDR3 length is 16 residues. CDR3 DNA sequence: TGTGCCAGCAGCCCTTCGAGCGGGAGCCCGACCGGGGAGCTGTTTTTT. The encoded protein is CASSPSSGSPTGELFF. Variable domain in full (rest from reference TRBV7-3 and TRBJ2-2): GAGVSQTPSNKVTEKGKYVELRCDPISGHTALYWYRQSLGQGPEFLIYFQGTGAADDSGLPNDRFFAVRPEGSVSTLKIQRTERGDSAVYLCASSPSSGSPTGELFFGEGSRLTVL.

The chain couples TRBV11-2 to TRBJ1-5; unclear D gene. CDR3 size: 16 residues. The V end lost 2 bases, the J end lost 3 bases, and 14 bases lay between the germline ends. Germline CDR1 reads SGHAT; CDR2 reads FQNNGV. The CDR3 DNA sequence: TGTGCCAGCAGCTTAACTCCCGGACTTCTCAATCAGCCCCAGCATTTT. Translating gives CASSLTPGLLNQPQHF.

The gene calls are TRBV6-5 and TRBJ1-2, with a tentative D call TRBD1 (5 bases). The CDR3 extends over 12 amino acids. Trimming removed 7 bases at V and 4 bases at J, with 10 bases between. Germline V gene lookup returns CDR1 MNHEY and CDR2 SVGAGI. The CDR3 sequence: CASTTGGYGYTF. In nucleotides, the CDR3 is TGTGCCAGCACCACCGGGGGCTATGGCTACACCTTC.

The chain uses TRBV10-3 and TRBJ1-1; D is ambiguous. Germline CDR1 reads ENHRY; CDR2 reads SYGVKD. Trimming removed 3 bases at V and 0 bases at J, with 8 bases between. The CDR3 extends over 14 amino acids. CDR3 sequence: CAISDPTMNTEAFF. The DNA of the CDR3 is TGTGCCATCAGTGACCCGACAATGAACACTGAAGCTTTCTTT.

The J gene is TRBJ1-2, the V gene TRBV30, with D unclear. Germline V gene sequence: CDR1 GTSNPN, CDR2 SVGIG (reference sequence). Trimming pared 2 bases from V and 8 bases from J, leaving 21 bases between. The CDR3 is 15 residues long. CDR3 loop: CAWSSPGGVLRGYTF. The CDR3 bases are TGTGCCTGGAGTTCTCCCGGCGGGGTGCTACGGGGCTACACCTTC.

The chain links TRBV5-4 to TRBJ2-1, with no clear D. Germline CDR1 and CDR2: SGHNT and YYREEE (reference sequence). This CDR3 has 13 residues. With 1 base removed from V and 4 bases from J, the gap between germline ends came to 6 bases. The CDR3 region is CASSLWSYNEQFF. The CDR3 DNA is TGTGCCAGCAGCTTGTGGAGTTACAATGAGCAGTTCTTC.

The CDR3 here is CASSPRTSGRSETQYF. The CDR3 DNA sequence: TGTGCCAGCAGCCCCCGGACTAGCGGGAGGTCAGAGACCCAGTACTTC. The chain links TRBV11-1 to TRBJ2-5; 14 bases agree with TRBD2. The CDR3 spans 16 residues. Trimming took 5 bases from V and 4 from J; bases not matched to a gene: 6. Germline-derived CDR1 and CDR2 are SGHAT and FQDESV (reference sequence). Looking up the rest from reference TRBV11-1 and TRBJ2-5 gives the full variable domain: EAEVAQSPRYKITEKSQAVAFWCDPISGHATLYWYRQILGQGPELLVQFQDESVVDDSQLPKDRFSAERLKGVDSTLKIQPAELGDSAMYLCASSPRTSGRSETQYFGPGTRLLVL.

J is TRBJ1-3 and V is TRBV10-3; D ambiguous. The CDR3 consists of 12 residues. Germline V gene sequence: CDR1 ENHRY, CDR2 SYGVKD. V was trimmed by 5 bases and J by 4 bases, leaving 6 bases between them. The CDR3 DNA sequence: TGTGCCATCAGTTCCCGGGGAAACACCATATATTTT. The encoded protein is CAISSRGNTIYF.

The V gene is TRBV7-2, the J gene TRBJ1-2; D is perhaps TRBD1 (6 bases). The germline V gene has CDR1 SGHTA and CDR2 FQGNSA. This CDR3 is built from 14 residues. V lost 2 bases and J 5 bases, leaving 12 bases between the germline ends. The CDR3 DNA reads TGTGCCAGCAGCTTATCCAGGGGTAATTATGGCTACACCTTC. This gives the protein CASSLSRGNYGYTF.

V and J are TRBV4-1 and TRBJ2-1, with D uncertain. V lost 0 bases and J 2 bases, leaving 5 bases between the germline ends. The germline V gene encodes CDR1 MGHRA and CDR2 YSYEKL. This CDR3 comprises 14 residues. Written as DNA, the CDR3 is TGCGCCAGCAGCCAAGATAGAGCCTACAATGAGCAGTTCTTC. Amino acids: CASSQDRAYNEQFF.

The V call is TRBV4-3, the J call TRBJ2-6; D call uncertain. Trimming pared 1 base from V and 2 bases from J, leaving 6 bases between. The CDR3 consists of 15 residues. Germline-derived CDR1 and CDR2 are LGHNA and YSLEER. The CDR3 loop reads CASSQVTAGANVLTF. The CDR3, as DNA: TGCGCCAGCAGCCAAGTCACGGCTGGGGCCAACGTCCTGACTTTC.

J is TRBJ2-3 and V is TRBV7-2, with TRBD2 as a possible D gene (5 bases). Between the trimmed V and J ends, which lost 1 base and 1 base, there was a span of 9 bases. The CDR3 runs 15 residues. Germline CDR1 reads SGHTA; CDR2 reads FQGNSA. The CDR3 loop is CASSLDGRGTDTQYF. Here the CDR3 DNA reads TGTGCCAGCAGCTTAGATGGGCGGGGCACAGATACGCAGTATTTT. Together with reference TRBV7-2 and TRBJ2-3, the CDR3 gives the full variable domain: GAGVSQSPSNKVTEKGKDVELRCDPISGHTALYWYRQSLGQGLEFLIYFQGNSAPDKSGLPSDRFSAERTGGSVSTLTIQRTQQEDSAVYLCASSLDGRGTDTQYFGPGTRLTVL.

The chain links TRBV4-3 to TRBJ1-3; D is unclear. The CDR3 is 17 residues long. Germline loops: CDR1 LGHNA, CDR2 YSLEER. Trimming took 4 bases from V and 0 from J, leaving 16 bases between them. CDR3 protein: CASSPRGPGISGNTIYF. The CDR3 DNA is TGCGCCAGCAGCCCCCGAGGTCCGGGGATCTCTGGAAACACCATATATTTT.

This chain uses TRBV27 with TRBJ1-2; a possible D gene is TRBD1 (5 bases). CDR1 is MNHEY and CDR2 is SMNVEV in the germline V gene (reference sequence). The V end was cut by 4 bases, the J end by 2 bases, with 5 bases between. The CDR3 is 12 amino acids. CDR3 sequence (DNA): TGTGCCAGCAGTTCAGGGAACTATGGCTACACCTTC. The encoded protein is CASSSGNYGYTF.

The V call is TRBV6-4, the J call TRBJ2-1, with D possibly matching TRBD2 (5 bases). Germline V CDR1 and CDR2: MRHNA, SNTAGT. This CDR3 comprises 14 residues. Trimming removed 4 bases from V and 7 bases from J, with 14 bases in between. The DNA for the CDR3 is TGTGCCAGCAGTGTGTCGGGAATCGGGAATGAGCAGTTCTTC. Its translation is CASSVSGIGNEQFF.

The V gene is TRBV7-3, the J gene TRBJ1-1, with D possibly being TRBD1 (6 bases). This CDR3 spans 13 amino acids. Trimming shortened V by 5 bases and J by 5 bases, and 12 bases separated the two germline ends. Germline values: CDR1 SGHTA, CDR2 FQGTGA. The CDR3 is CASSPTGRTEAFF. The CDR3 region has the DNA TGTGCCAGCAGCCCGACAGGCCGAACTGAAGCTTTCTTT.

V gene TRBV11-2 combines with J gene TRBJ2-5, with TRBD2 identical over 7 bases. The CDR3 loop spans 16 amino acids. The ends lost 1 base at V and 1 base at J; junction bases unmatched: 6. Per germline, CDR1 SGHAT and CDR2 FQNNGV. CDR3 nucleotides: TGTGCCAGCAGCTTAGTCCTAGCGGCCGTCCAAGAGACCCAGTACTTC. It codes for CASSLVLAAVQETQYF.

The chain is built from TRBV18 and TRBJ1-5, with unresolved D. Per germline, CDR1 KGHSH and CDR2 LQKENI. Trimming removed 3 bases from V and 3 bases from J, with 9 bases in between. The CDR3 runs to 14 residues. CDR3 protein: CASSPGEPNQPQHF. CDR3 coding DNA: TGTGCCAGCTCACCTGGAGAACCCAATCAGCCCCAGCATTTT. Full variable domain (missing parts from reference TRBV18 and TRBJ1-5): NAGVMQNPRHLVRRRGQEARLRCSPMKGHSHVYWYRQLPEEGLKFMVYLQKENIIDESGMPKERFSAEFPKEGPSILRIQQVVRGDSAAYFCASSPGEPNQPQHFGDGTRLSIL.

V and J are TRBV30 and TRBJ1-3, with D possibly TRBD1 on 5 matching bases. The V end lost 0 bases, the J end lost 2 bases, and 11 bases lay between the germline ends. The CDR3 loop spans 15 amino acids. Germline-derived CDR1 and CDR2 are GTSNPN and SVGIG (reference sequence). DNA of the CDR3: TGTGCCTGGAGTGTAGGGGTGGTTGCTGGAAACACCATATATTTT. Protein sequence: CAWSVGVVAGNTIYF.

The chain uses TRBV5-6 and TRBJ1-2; D is uncertain. CDR3 length: 15 amino acids. Trimming shortened V by 0 bases and J by 1 base, and 10 bases separated the two germline ends. Germline loops: CDR1 SGHDT, CDR2 YYEEEE. Here the CDR3 reads CASSLGAGLNYGYTF. CDR3 bases: TGTGCCAGCAGCTTGGGGGCAGGTCTTAACTATGGCTACACCTTC.

The chain carries TRBV7-9 and TRBJ1-1; TRBD1 matches 8 bases. CDR1 is SEHNR, CDR2 FQNEAQ, per germline (reference sequence). V shed 4 bases, J shed 0 bases, and the junction held 10 bases outside the gene matches. The CDR3 length is 17 residues. CDR3 coding DNA: TGTGCCAGCAGCTCTGGTAGACAGGGGATCATGAACACTGAAGCTTTCTTT. This encodes CASSSGRQGIMNTEAFF.

This sequence joins TRBV5-6 and TRBJ2-5; 10 nucleotides align to TRBD2. J was trimmed by 3 bases and V by 4 bases; bases with no gene match: 3. The CDR3 extends over 14 amino acids. CDR1 is SGHDT, CDR2 YYEEEE, per germline. CDR3 DNA: TGTGCCAGCAGCCGCACTAGCGGGAAAGAGACCCAGTACTTC. This encodes CASSRTSGKETQYF.

The chain has TRBV6-6 and TRBJ1-1; 8 positions agree with TRBD1. V was pared by 6 bases and J by 3 bases, with 6 bases of the junction left unmatched. Germline V gives CDR1 MNHNY, CDR2 SVGAGI (reference sequence). The CDR3 is 14 residues long. This CDR3 reads CASRSTGVYTEAFF. In DNA, the CDR3 is TGTGCCAGCAGGTCGACAGGGGTGTACACTGAAGCTTTCTTT.

The chain employs TRBV6-5 and TRBJ1-1; D perhaps matches TRBD1 (6 bases). Germline CDR1 reads MNHEY; CDR2 reads SVGAGI. This CDR3 contains 13 residues. Trimming took 6 bases from V and 0 from J, leaving 8 bases between them. CDR3 sequence (DNA): TGTGCCAGCAGGCAGGGGATGAACACTGAAGCTTTCTTT. Amino acids: CASRQGMNTEAFF.

The chain recombines TRBV28 with TRBJ1-5; tentative D call: TRBD1 (6 bases). Trimming took 11 bases from V and 4 from J, leaving 18 bases between them. This CDR3 region has 14 residues. Germline CDR1 MDHEN, CDR2 SYDVKM. CDR3: CAAAEQGPNQPQHF. The DNA for the CDR3 is TGTGCCGCGGCCGAACAGGGACCTAATCAGCCCCAGCATTTT.

This chain connects TRBV5-6 to TRBJ1-2; perhaps TRBD1 as D (6 bases). The CDR3 length is 13 residues. Germline V gene data show CDR1 as SGHDT and CDR2 as YYEEEE. Trimming shortened V by 4 bases and J by 2 bases, and 9 bases separated the two germline ends. The DNA for the CDR3 is TGTGCCAGCAGCCCAGGACAGAACTATGGCTACACCTTC. Encoded protein: CASSPGQNYGYTF.